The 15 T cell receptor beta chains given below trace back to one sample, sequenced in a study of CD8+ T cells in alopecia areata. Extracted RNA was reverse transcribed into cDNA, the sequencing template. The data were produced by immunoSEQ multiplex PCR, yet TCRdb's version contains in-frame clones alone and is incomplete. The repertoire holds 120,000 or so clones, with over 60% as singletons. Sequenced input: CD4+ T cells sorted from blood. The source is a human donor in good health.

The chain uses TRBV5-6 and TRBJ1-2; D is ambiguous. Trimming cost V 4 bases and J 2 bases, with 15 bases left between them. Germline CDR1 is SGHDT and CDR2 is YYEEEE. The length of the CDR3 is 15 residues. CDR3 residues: CASSPGIGGNYGYTF. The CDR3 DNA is TGTGCCAGCAGCCCCGGGATCGGAGGGAACTATGGCTACACCTTC.

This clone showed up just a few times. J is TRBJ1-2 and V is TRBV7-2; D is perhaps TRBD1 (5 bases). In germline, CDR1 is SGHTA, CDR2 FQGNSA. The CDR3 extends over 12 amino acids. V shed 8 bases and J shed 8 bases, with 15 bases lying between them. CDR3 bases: TGTGCCAGCGCCCCCCGGGGGAGCGGCTACACCTTC. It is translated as CASAPRGSGYTF.

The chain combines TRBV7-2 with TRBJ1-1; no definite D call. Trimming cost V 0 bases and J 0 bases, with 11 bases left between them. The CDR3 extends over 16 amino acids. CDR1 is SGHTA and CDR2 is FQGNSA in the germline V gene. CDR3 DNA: TGTGCCAGCAGCTTAGCGGGCCGGACCTTGAACACTGAAGCTTTCTTT. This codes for CASSLAGRTLNTEAFF.

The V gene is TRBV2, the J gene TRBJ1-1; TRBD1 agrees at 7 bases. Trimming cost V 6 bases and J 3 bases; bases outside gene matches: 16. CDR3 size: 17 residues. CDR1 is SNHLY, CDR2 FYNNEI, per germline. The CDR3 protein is CASSQEGRGSGYTEAFF. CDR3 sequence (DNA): TGTGCCAGCAGCCAAGAGGGCAGGGGGTCAGGGTACACTGAAGCTTTCTTT.

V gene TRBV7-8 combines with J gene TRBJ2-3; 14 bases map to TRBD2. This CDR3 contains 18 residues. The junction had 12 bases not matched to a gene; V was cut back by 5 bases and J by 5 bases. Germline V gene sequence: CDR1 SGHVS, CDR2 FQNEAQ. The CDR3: CASSPGLAGGRRGDTQYF. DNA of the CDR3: TGTGCCAGCAGCCCCGGACTAGCGGGGGGCCGACGTGGAGATACGCAGTATTTT.

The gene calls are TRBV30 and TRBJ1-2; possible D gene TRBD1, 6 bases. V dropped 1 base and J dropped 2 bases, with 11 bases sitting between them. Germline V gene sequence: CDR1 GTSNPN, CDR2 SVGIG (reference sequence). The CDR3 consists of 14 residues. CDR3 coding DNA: TGTGCCTGGAGTGGGGACAAGGGCAACTATGGCTACACCTTC. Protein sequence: CAWSGDKGNYGYTF.

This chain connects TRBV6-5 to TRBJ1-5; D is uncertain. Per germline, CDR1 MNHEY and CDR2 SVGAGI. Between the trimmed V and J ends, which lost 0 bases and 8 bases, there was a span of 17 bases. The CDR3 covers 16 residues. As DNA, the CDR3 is TGTGCCAGCAGTTACTCTACCGGCAGGTACGGGGAGCCCCAGCATTTT. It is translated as CASSYSTGRYGEPQHF.

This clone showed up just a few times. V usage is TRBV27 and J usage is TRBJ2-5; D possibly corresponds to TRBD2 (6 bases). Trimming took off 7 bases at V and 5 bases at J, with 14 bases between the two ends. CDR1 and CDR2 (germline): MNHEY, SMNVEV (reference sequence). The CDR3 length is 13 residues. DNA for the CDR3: TGTGCCAGCACCCCGTGGGGAGGCGAGACCCAGTACTTC. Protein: CASTPWGGETQYF.

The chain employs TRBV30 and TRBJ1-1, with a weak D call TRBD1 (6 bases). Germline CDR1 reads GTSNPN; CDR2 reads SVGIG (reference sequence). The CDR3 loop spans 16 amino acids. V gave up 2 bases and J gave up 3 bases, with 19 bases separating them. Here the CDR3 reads CAWSTNTGRGDTEAFF. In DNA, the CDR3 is TGTGCCTGGAGTACTAATACAGGGCGAGGGGACACTGAAGCTTTCTTT.

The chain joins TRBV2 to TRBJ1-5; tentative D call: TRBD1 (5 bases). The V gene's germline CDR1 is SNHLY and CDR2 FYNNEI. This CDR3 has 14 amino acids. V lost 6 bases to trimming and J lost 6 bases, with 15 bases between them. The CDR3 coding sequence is TGTGCCAGCAGCAGGGAATCCGGGGGTCAGCCCCAGCATTTT. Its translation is CASSRESGGQPQHF.

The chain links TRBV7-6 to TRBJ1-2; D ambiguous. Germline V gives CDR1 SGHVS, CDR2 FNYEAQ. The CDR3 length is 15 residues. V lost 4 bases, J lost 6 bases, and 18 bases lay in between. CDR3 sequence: CASSSTPDQIHGYTF. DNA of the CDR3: TGTGCCAGCAGCTCAACTCCGGACCAGATTCATGGCTACACCTTC.

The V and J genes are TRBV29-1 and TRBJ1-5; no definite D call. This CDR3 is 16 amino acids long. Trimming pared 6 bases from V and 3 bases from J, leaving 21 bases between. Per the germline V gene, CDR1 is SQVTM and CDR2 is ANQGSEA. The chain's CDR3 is CSVPPVVEGHNQPQHF. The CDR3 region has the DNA TGCAGCGTACCCCCTGTGGTGGAAGGCCACAATCAGCCCCAGCATTTT.

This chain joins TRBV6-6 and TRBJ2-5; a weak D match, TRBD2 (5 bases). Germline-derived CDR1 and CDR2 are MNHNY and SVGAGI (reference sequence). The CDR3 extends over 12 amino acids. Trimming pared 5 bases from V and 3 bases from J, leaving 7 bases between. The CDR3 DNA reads TGTGCCAGCAGTAAGAGGGAAGAGACCCAGTACTTC. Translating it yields CASSKREETQYF.

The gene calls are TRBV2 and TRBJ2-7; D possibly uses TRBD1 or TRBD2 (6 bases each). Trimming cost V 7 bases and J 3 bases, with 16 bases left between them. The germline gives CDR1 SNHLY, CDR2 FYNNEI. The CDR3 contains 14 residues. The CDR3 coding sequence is TGTGCCAGCATTAAGGGGGGCAGTTACTACGAGCAGTACTTC. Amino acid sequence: CASIKGGSYYEQYF.

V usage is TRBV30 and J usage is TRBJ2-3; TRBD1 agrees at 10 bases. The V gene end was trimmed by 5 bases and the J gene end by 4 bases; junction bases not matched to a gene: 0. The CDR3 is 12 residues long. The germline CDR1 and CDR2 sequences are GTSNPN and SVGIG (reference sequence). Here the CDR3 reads CAWDRGPDTQYF. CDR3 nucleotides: TGTGCCTGGGACAGGGGGCCAGATACGCAGTATTTT.